The clone carrying this TCR beta chain has more than one count but fewer than ten. No antigen is known for it. The data were taken from a study of T cells in Graves' hyperthyroidism and ophthalmopathy. Overall study results and limits: Also found in blood were most expanded thyroid clonotypes above 0.001.

From RNA transcripts, TCR beta CDR3 regions were amplified. The TCR CDR3 first-round RT-PCR relied on the HTBI primer set. TCRdb recomputed calls from the multiplex PCR reads with MiXCR, one row per CDR3 protein. The repertoire has approximately 630,000 distinct CDR3 sequences, about 17% of them found once; the top ten carry approximately 3.9%. Graves' hyperthyroidism was deemed stable absent ophthalmopathy progression within 18 months. The clonotype comes from a woman in her 30s with Graves' hyperthyroidism. The sequencing sample was made of blood.

For the CDR3, the DNA is TGCAGTGCTAGAGTCGGCGGGAGTATTAGGAACAATGAGCAGTTCTTC. Protein product: CSARVGGSIRNNEQFF. The chain couples TRBV20-1 to TRBJ2-1; 7 nucleotides agree with TRBD2. This CDR3 contains 16 residues. Germline V lookup: CDR1 DFQATT, CDR2 SNEGSKA (reference sequence). V gave up 1 base and J gave up 5 bases; unmatched junction bases: 11.